The 14 T cell receptor beta chains in this list originate from one sample, sequenced in a study of control samples from healthy donors and cancer patients. Repertoires were generated with immunoSEQ multiplex PCR, while TCRdb's copy carries only in-frame clones and drops some. In the table there are 88,000 or so clones, approximately 94% of which are singletons. Sequencing used blood. These receptors came from a woman aged 18-35 years in good health.

The chain uses TRBV7-2 and TRBJ2-7; maybe TRBD1 (6 bases). Germline V gene lookup returns CDR1 SGHTA and CDR2 FQGNSA. The CDR3 runs to 14 residues. V was cut by 5 bases and J by 4 bases, with 15 bases left in between. CDR3 amino acids: CASSNDRWSYEQYF. The CDR3 coding sequence is TGTGCCAGCAGCAATGACAGGTGGTCGTACGAGCAGTACTTC.

J is TRBJ1-4 and V is TRBV27; D perhaps matches TRBD1 (6 bases). The germline CDR1 and CDR2 sequences are MNHEY and SMNVEV (reference sequence). This CDR3 comprises 15 residues. Trimming cost V 6 bases and J 5 bases, with 16 bases left between them. The CDR3 DNA is TGTGCCAGCAGACTTCGGGGGGGCGGAAATGAAAAACTGTTTTTT. Amino acid sequence: CASRLRGGGNEKLFF. The full variable domain, with the rest looked up from reference TRBV27 and TRBJ1-4, is EAQVTQNPRYLITVTGKKLTVTCSQNMNHEYMSWYRQDPGLGLRQIYYSMNVEVTDKGDVPEGYKVSRKEKRNFPLILESPSPNQTSLYFCASRLRGGGNEKLFFGSGTQLSVL.

The V call is TRBV6-5, the J call TRBJ1-2; D gene ambiguous. Trimming left V 2 bases short and J 6 bases short, with 10 bases between. Germline values: CDR1 MNHEY, CDR2 SVGAGI. CDR3 size: 13 residues. The CDR3: CASSYDPDDGYTF. The CDR3 DNA sequence: TGTGCCAGCAGTTACGACCCAGACGATGGCTACACCTTC.

This clone was observed a single time. In DNA, the CDR3 is TGTGCCAGCAGCTTCCGCCCGGACAGGGTTACAGATACGCAGTATTTT. It specifies CASSFRPDRVTDTQYF. This sequence joins TRBV5-4 and TRBJ2-3; 8 positions agree with TRBD1. V lost 2 bases to trimming and J lost 3 bases; unmatched junction nucleotides: 8. The germline V gene encodes CDR1 SGHNT and CDR2 YYREEE (reference sequence). CDR3 length: 16 amino acids.

CDR3 DNA: TGTGCCAGCAGCGTCGACCCGGGAGGGGCATGGGGCTACACCTTC. The encoded protein is CASSVDPGGAWGYTF. The gene calls are TRBV9 and TRBJ1-2, with D possibly TRBD1 on 5 matching bases. Trimming removed 2 bases from V and 8 bases from J, with 19 bases in between. Germline assignment: CDR1 SGDLS and CDR2 YYNGEE. The CDR3 is 15 amino acids. The entire variable domain, with the rest obtained from reference TRBV9 and TRBJ1-2, is as follows: DSGVTQTPKHLITATGQRVTLRCSPRSGDLSVYWYQQSLDQGLQFLIQYYNGEERAKGNILERFSAQQFPDLHSELNLSSLELGDSALYFCASSVDPGGAWGYTFGSGTRLTVV.

This clone showed up just once. CDR3 nucleotide sequence: TGTGCCAGCAGCGCCTCGACAAACACCATATATTTT. Its protein is CASSASTNTIYF. This chain links TRBV9 with TRBJ1-3; D gene uncertain. CDR3 length: 12 amino acids. The V end lost 3 bases, the J end lost 6 bases, and 7 bases lay between the germline ends. The germline CDR1 and CDR2 sequences are SGDLS and YYNGEE.

V gene TRBV27 combines with J gene TRBJ1-1; no reliable D call. Germline lookup yields CDR1 MNHEY and CDR2 SMNVEV (reference sequence). The V end was cut by 0 bases, the J end by 10 bases, with 15 bases between. The CDR3 sequence is 14 residues long. This chain's CDR3 is CASSLSSLGSGAFF. The CDR3 nucleotides are TGTGCCAGCAGTTTATCATCCCTCGGATCTGGAGCTTTCTTT.

This chain connects TRBV6-5 to TRBJ2-7, with TRBD1 identical over 7 bases. The germline V gene has CDR1 MNHEY and CDR2 SVGAGI. This CDR3 is built from 12 residues. Losses at the gene ends were 8 bases for V and 3 bases for J; bases not matched to a gene: 4. CDR3 amino acids: CASERTGYEQYF. The CDR3 DNA reads TGTGCCAGCGAGCGGACAGGCTACGAGCAGTACTTC.

The chain employs TRBV27 and TRBJ1-2; the match to TRBD1 covers 8 bases. Germline CDR1 is MNHEY and CDR2 is SMNVEV (reference sequence). V lost 0 bases and J lost 6; bases outside the gene matches: 6. This CDR3 is built from 15 residues. The CDR3 loop reads CASSLSFGQGDGYTF. DNA of the CDR3: TGTGCCAGCAGTTTATCGTTTGGACAGGGCGATGGCTACACCTTC.

This clone appeared a single time. J is TRBJ1-2 and V is TRBV29-1; D unresolved. The CDR3 loop spans 14 amino acids. CDR1 is SQVTM, CDR2 ANQGSEA, per germline. CDR3 coding DNA: TGCACCCACAAGGAGTGGGCCCTGGACTATGGCTACACCTTC. Translating it yields CTHKEWALDYGYTF.

The rearrangement joins TRBV27 to TRBJ2-1, with 9 bases fitting TRBD2. Looked up from germline, CDR1 is MNHEY and CDR2 is SMNVEV (reference sequence). Trimming took 8 bases from V and 0 from J; bases not matched to a gene: 20. The CDR3 sequence is 20 residues long. The CDR3 DNA reads as TGTGCCAGCTCGAGAACTCTGCGGGTAGCGGGGGCCTCCTCCTACAATGAGCAGTTCTTC. Residues: CASSRTLRVAGASSYNEQFF.

V is TRBV5-1 and J is TRBJ2-2, with TRBD2 matching over 8 bases. The J segment lost 6 bases and the V segment lost 3 bases, leaving 10 bases of the junction unmatched. Per germline, CDR1 SGHRS and CDR2 YFSETQ. The CDR3 has 16 amino acids. For the CDR3, the DNA is TGCGCCAGCAGCTCGCCGGGACTAGGCTTCCCCGGGGAGCTGTTTTTT. Protein product: CASSSPGLGFPGELFF. Filled out from reference TRBV5-1 and TRBJ2-2, the complete variable domain reads KAGVTQTPRYLIKTRGQQVTLSCSPISGHRSVSWYQQTPGQGLQFLFEYFSETQRNKGNFPGRFSGRQFSNSRSEMNVSTLELGDSALYLCASSSPGLGFPGELFFGEGSRLTVL.

V usage is TRBV5-8 and J usage is TRBJ1-1; D ambiguous. The germline V gene has CDR1 SGHTS and CDR2 YDEGEE. V lost 4 bases, J lost 1 base, and 11 bases lay in between. The CDR3 is 14 amino acids. In nucleotides, the CDR3 is TGTGCCAGCAGCGAGGACCTTTGGAACACTGAAGCTTTCTTT. Amino acids: CASSEDLWNTEAFF.

This clone was observed once. The rearrangement joins TRBV5-4 to TRBJ2-5; no clear D gene. Germline V lookup: CDR1 SGHNT, CDR2 YYREEE (reference sequence). V lost 4 bases and J lost 5, with 12 bases in between. The CDR3 has 13 residues. The CDR3 region is CASSQLFGETQYF. The CDR3 DNA reads TGTGCCAGCAGCCAGCTTTTTGGGGAGACCCAGTACTTC.